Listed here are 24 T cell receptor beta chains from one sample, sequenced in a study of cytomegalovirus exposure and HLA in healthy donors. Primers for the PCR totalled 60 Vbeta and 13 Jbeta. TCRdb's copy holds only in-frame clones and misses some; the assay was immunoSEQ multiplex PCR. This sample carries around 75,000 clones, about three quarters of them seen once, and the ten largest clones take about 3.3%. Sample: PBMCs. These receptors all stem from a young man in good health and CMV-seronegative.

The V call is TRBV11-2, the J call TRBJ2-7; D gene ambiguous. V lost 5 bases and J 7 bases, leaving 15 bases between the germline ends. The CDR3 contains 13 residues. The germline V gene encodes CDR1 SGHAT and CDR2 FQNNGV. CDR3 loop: CASSPHGAREQYF. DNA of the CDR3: TGTGCCAGCAGCCCACACGGAGCTCGGGAGCAGTACTTC.

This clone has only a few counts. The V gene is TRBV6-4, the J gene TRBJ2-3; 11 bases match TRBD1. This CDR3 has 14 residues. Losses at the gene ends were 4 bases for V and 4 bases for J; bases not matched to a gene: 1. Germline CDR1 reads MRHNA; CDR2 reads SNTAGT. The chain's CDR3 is CASSGTGGADTQYF. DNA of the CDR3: TGTGCCAGCAGTGGGACAGGGGGCGCAGATACGCAGTATTTT.

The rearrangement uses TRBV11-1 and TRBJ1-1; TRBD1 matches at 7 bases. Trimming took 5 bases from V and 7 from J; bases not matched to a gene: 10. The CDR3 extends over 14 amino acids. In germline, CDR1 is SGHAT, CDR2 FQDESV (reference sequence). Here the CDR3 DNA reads TGTGCCAGCAGCCCAACCCTGGGGACAGATGAAGCTTTCTTT. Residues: CASSPTLGTDEAFF. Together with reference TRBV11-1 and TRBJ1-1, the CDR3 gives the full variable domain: EAEVAQSPRYKITEKSQAVAFWCDPISGHATLYWYRQILGQGPELLVQFQDESVVDDSQLPKDRFSAERLKGVDSTLKIQPAELGDSAMYLCASSPTLGTDEAFFGQGTRLTVV.

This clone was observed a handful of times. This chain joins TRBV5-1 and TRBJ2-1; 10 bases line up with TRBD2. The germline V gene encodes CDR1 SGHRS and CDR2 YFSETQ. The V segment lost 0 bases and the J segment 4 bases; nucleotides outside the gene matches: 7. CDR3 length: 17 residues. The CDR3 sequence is CASSLAGAGGQYNEQFF. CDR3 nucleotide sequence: TGCGCCAGCAGCTTGGCCGGAGCGGGGGGGCAATACAATGAGCAGTTCTTC.

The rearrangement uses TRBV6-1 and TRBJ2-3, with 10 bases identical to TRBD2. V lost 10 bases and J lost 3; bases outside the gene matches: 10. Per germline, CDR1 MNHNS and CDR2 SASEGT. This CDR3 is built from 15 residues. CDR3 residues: CATSRAGGMTDTQYF. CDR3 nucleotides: TGTGCCACTTCTAGAGCGGGGGGGATGACAGATACGCAGTATTTT.

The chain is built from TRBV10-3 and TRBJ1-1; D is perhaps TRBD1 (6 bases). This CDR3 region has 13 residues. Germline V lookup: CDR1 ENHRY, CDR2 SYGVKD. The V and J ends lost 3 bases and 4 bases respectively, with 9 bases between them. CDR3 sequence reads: CAISDRGSTEAFF. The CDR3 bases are TGTGCCATCAGTGACAGGGGAAGCACTGAAGCTTTCTTT.

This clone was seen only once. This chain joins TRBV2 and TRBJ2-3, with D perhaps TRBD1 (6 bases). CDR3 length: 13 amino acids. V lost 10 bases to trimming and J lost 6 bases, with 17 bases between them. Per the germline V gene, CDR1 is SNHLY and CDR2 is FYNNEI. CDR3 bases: TGTGCCAACGGTCAATACAGGGCCGATACGCAGTATTTT. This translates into CANGQYRADTQYF.

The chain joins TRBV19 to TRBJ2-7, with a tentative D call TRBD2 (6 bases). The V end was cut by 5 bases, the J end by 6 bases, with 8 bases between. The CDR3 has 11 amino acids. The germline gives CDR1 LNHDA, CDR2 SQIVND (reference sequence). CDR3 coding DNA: TGTGCCAGTAGTCAGGGAGGCGAGCAGTACTTC. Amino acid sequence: CASSQGGEQYF.

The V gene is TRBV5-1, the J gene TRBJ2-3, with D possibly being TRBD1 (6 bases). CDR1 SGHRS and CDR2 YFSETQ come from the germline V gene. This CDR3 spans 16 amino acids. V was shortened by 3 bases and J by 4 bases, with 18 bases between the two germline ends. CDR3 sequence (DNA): TGCGCCAGCAGCTCCATCGGACAGCCGTCCCCAGATACGCAGTATTTT. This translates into CASSSIGQPSPDTQYF.

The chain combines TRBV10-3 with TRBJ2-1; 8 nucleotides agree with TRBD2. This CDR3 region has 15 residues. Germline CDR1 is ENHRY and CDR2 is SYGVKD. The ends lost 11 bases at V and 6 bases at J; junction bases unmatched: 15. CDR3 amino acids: CAYSGVAGGPNEQFF. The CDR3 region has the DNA TGTGCCTACTCCGGCGTGGCGGGGGGCCCCAATGAGCAGTTCTTC.

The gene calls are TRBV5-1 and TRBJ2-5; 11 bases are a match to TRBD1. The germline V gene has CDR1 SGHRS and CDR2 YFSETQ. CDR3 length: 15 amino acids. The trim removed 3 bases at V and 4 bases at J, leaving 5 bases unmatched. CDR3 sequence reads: CASSSRTGGGETQYF. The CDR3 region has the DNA TGCGCCAGCAGCTCACGGACAGGGGGCGGAGAGACCCAGTACTTC.

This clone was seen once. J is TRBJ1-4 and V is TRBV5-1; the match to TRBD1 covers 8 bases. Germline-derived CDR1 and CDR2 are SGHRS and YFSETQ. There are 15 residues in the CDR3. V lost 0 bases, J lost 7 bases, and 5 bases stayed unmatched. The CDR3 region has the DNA TGCGCCAGCAGCTTGGGCCAGGGGGCAGGTGAAAAACTGTTTTTT. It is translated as CASSLGQGAGEKLFF.

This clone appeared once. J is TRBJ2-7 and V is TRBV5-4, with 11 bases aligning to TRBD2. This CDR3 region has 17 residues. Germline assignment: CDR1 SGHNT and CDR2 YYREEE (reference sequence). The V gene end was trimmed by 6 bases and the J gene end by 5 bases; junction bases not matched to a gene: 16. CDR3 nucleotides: TGTGCCAGCACCAAAGGCGGGGTAGCGGGGGGGCCTCACGAGCAGTACTTC. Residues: CASTKGGVAGGPHEQYF.

CDR3 DNA sequence: TGTGCCAGTACCATGACAGGGGCCGGATTTCCTAATGAAAAACTGTTTTTT. Amino acid sequence: CASTMTGAGFPNEKLFF. The chain combines TRBV19 with TRBJ1-4, with TRBD1 identical over 8 bases. V was clipped by 7 bases and J by 3 bases; unmatched bases: 13. The CDR3 length is 17 residues. The germline CDR1 and CDR2 sequences are LNHDA and SQIVND (reference sequence).

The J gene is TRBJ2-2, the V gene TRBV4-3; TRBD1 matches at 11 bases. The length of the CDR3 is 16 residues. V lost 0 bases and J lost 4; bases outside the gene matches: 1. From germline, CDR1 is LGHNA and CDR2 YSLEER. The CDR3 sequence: CASSQDGTGGTGELFF. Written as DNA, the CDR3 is TGCGCCAGCAGCCAAGATGGGACAGGGGGCACCGGGGAGCTGTTTTTT.

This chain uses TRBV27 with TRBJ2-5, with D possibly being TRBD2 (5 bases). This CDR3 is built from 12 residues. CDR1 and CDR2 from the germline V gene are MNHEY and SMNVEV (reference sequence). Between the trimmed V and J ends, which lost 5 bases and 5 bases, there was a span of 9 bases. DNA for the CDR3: TGTGCCAGCAGTCTCAGCGGTGAGACCCAGTACTTC. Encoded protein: CASSLSGETQYF.

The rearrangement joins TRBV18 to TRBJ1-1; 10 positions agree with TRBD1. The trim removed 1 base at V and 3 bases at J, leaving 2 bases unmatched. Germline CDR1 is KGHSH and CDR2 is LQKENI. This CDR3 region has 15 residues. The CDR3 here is CASSPRQGADTEAFF. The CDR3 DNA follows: TGTGCCAGCTCACCACGACAGGGGGCTGACACTGAAGCTTTCTTT.

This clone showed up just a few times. The CDR3 DNA is TGTGCCAGCTCACCCCAAGCGGGGGCCGGGTTTGAGACCCAGTACTTC. Translation gives CASSPQAGAGFETQYF. The V call is TRBV18, the J call TRBJ2-5; 8 positions match TRBD2. Germline trimming cut 3 bases from V and 5 bases from J; bases unmatched to any gene: 11. The CDR3 runs 16 residues. Per the germline V gene, CDR1 is KGHSH and CDR2 is LQKENI.

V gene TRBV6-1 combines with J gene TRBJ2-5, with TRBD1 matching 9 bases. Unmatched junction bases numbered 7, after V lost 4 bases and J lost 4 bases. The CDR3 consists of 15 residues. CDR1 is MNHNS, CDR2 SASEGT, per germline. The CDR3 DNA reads TGTGCCAGCAGTGCAACCGGGACAGGGAGAGAGACCCAGTACTTC. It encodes CASSATGTGRETQYF.

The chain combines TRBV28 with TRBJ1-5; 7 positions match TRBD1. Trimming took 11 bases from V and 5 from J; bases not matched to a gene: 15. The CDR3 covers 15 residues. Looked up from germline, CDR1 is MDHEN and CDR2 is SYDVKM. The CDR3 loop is CAAHHDRAGDQPQHF. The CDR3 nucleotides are TGTGCCGCTCACCACGACAGGGCAGGGGATCAGCCCCAGCATTTT.

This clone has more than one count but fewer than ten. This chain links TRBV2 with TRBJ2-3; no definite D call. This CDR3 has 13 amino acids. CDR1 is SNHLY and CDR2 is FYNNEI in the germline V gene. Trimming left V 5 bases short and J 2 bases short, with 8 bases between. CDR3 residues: CASSPRLTDTQYF. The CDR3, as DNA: TGTGCCAGCAGTCCCCGTCTCACAGATACGCAGTATTTT.

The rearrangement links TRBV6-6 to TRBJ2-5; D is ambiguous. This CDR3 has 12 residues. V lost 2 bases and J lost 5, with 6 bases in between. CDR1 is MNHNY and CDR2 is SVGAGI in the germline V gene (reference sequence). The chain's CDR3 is CASSYARETQYF. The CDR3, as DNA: TGTGCCAGCAGTTACGCCAGGGAGACCCAGTACTTC.

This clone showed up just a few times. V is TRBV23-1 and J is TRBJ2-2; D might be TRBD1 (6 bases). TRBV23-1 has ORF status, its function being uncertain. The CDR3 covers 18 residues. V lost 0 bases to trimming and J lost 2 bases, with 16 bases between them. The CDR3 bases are TGCGCCAGCAGTCAATCGTGCGTCGGACAGTTAAACACCGGGGAGCTGTTTTTT. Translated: CASSQSCVGQLNTGELFF.

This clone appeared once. The CDR3 nucleotides read TGTGCCACCAGCAGGGACATTTTTAAGTCTGGAAACACCATATATTTT. Translated, it gives CATSRDIFKSGNTIYF. The chain uses TRBV15 and TRBJ1-3; tentatively, D is TRBD1 (5 bases). CDR3 length: 16 amino acids. CDR1 LNHNV and CDR2 YYDKDF come from the germline V gene (reference sequence). Trimming left V 3 bases short and J 1 base short, with 13 bases between.